This record concerns one T cell receptor (beta chain) sequence. This specimen belongs to a study of shared clonotypes between healthy human individuals. Study-level information: Plates per donor: three CD4 naive, three CD4 memory, two CD8 naive, one CD8 memory.

Those who donated were healthy HIV-negative adults, with no recent acute infections or vaccinations reported. Every contributor of samples was a Caucasian grown-up residing in Nashville, Tennessee. Generated by immunoSEQ multiplex PCR, the TCRdb table keeps only in-frame clones and is missing some. The data show 2 million to 2.5 million clones, with just over 90% seen just once and 0.39% held by the top ten. This CDR3 comprises 17 residues. The germline V gene encodes CDR1 SEHNR and CDR2 FQNEAQ (reference sequence). V lost 2 bases, J lost 7 bases, and 12 bases stayed unmatched. The clonotype was recovered from a man younger than 30 in good health. Some clones in this sample may be carry-over from other donors' samples. Material: naive CD4+ T cells from PBMCs. As for subset: CD45RA+ positively selected. V gene TRBV7-9 combines with J gene TRBJ2-1; 9 bases agree with TRBD2. The CDR3 region is CASSLSLAGGTGNEQFF. CDR3 coding DNA: TGTGCCAGCAGCTTATCACTGGCGGGAGGGACTGGGAATGAGCAGTTCTTC. Full variable domain (remainder filled in from reference TRBV7-9 and TRBJ2-1): DTGVSQNPRHKITKRGQNVTFRCDPISEHNRLYWYRQTLGQGPEFLTYFQNEAQLEKSRLLSDRFSAERPKGSFSTLEIQRTEQGDSAMYLCASSLSLAGGTGNEQFFGPGTRLTVL.